Listed below are T cell receptor beta chains from one sample, sequenced in a study of blood T cell repertoires in COVID-19. The method was immunoSEQ multiplex PCR; TCRdb's version includes in-frame clones alone and lacks a portion of them. The sample carries around 210,000 clones, about 80% recorded once. The sample consisted of peripheral blood. Receptor source: an elderly woman with COVID-19, enrolled during active disease. Both conserved end residues are part of each CDR3.

V: TRBV6-1; J: TRBJ2-5; CDR3: CASSEARLAGVETQYF
V: TRBV5-6; J: TRBJ1-2; CDR3: CASSLRGGENYGYTF
V: TRBV5-1; J: TRBJ1-1; CDR3: CASSFGGVKTEAFF
V: TRBV11-2; J: TRBJ1-2; CDR3: CASSLDHGQPTRTF
V: TRBV2; J: TRBJ2-5; CDR3: CASRMTSGAPETQYF
V: TRBV5-1; J: TRBJ1-2; CDR3: CASSLGVGASTSYTF
V: TRBV9; J: TRBJ1-6; CDR3: CASSAWEDVGNSPLHF
V: TRBV6-2/TRBV6-3; J: TRBJ1-5; CDR3: CASTPGSTGDQPQHF
V: TRBV10-1; J: TRBJ2-4; CDR3: CASSESKGRERAKNIQYF
V: TRBV28; J: TRBJ2-5; CDR3: CASSFTSGRGRETQYF
V: TRBV7-2; J: TRBJ1-6; CDR3: CASQTNNSPLHF
V: TRBV5-1; J: TRBJ2-1; CDR3: CASSLAGRVRSYNEQFF
V: TRBV7-2; J: TRBJ1-2; CDR3: CASSEQGSGYGYTF
V: TRBV6-5; J: TRBJ1-1; CDR3: CASSRDRERSEAFF
V: TRBV7-2; J: TRBJ2-2; CDR3: CASSSQTGVPGELFF
V: TRBV12-5; J: TRBJ1-5; CDR3: CASAFRGGIYSNQPQHF
V: TRBV9; J: TRBJ1-4; CDR3: CASSVDQVIKQGSSEKLFF
V: TRBV18; J: TRBJ2-7; CDR3: CASSVARGFSYEQYF
V: TRBV7-2; J: TRBJ1-5; CDR3: CASSLRQGVGQPQHF
V: TRBV7-3; J: TRBJ2-7; CDR3: CASSPDRIRSYEQYF
V: TRBV19; J: TRBJ1-5; CDR3: CASSRGHQPQHF
V: TRBV6-5; J: TRBJ2-1; CDR3: CASSDRVTNEQFF
V: TRBV18; J: TRBJ2-1; CDR3: CASSGGTANEQFF
V: TRBV2; J: TRBJ1-1; CDR3: CASRLRTAYTEAFF
V: TRBV3-1/TRBV3-2; J: TRBJ2-2; CDR3: CASRPKRPGQSPALNTGELFF
V: TRBV2; J: TRBJ2-7; CDR3: CASRILAGGPGEQYF
V: TRBV27; J: TRBJ2-1; CDR3: CASSPRQGGYNEQFF
V: TRBV5-1; J: TRBJ2-2; CDR3: CASSLTGIGELFF
V: TRBV3-1/TRBV3-2; J: TRBJ2-5; CDR3: CASGARGSGETQYF
V: TRBV5-5; J: TRBJ1-5; CDR3: CASSLGVGRVDQPQHF
V: TRBV2; J: TRBJ1-2; CDR3: CASKLEYGYTF
V: TRBV7-9; J: TRBJ2-7; CDR3: CASSFRKGEGYEQYF
V: TRBV5-1; J: TRBJ2-1; CDR3: CASSLELADEQFF
V: TRBV27; J: TRBJ2-7; CDR3: CASRGGVYEQYF
V: TRBV18; J: TRBJ1-4; CDR3: CASSLATGGQKLFF
V: TRBV10-3; J: TRBJ1-3; CDR3: CAISSTGHNSGNTIYF
V: TRBV5-1; J: TRBJ1-2; CDR3: CASSLSDRNYGYTF
V: TRBV5-1; J: TRBJ2-1; CDR3: CASSLRSGNNEQFF
V: TRBV6-1; J: TRBJ1-2; CDR3: CASSDQGAGGYTF
V: TRBV29-1; J: TRBJ2-4; CDR3: CSVQKVGDGIQYF
V: TRBV6-5; J: TRBJ2-2; CDR3: CASSLTRGVGELFF